The 18 T cell receptor beta chains in this list originate from one sample, sequenced in a study of shared clonotypes between healthy human individuals. CD45RO-negative cells were positively selected for CCR7, leaving out terminally differentiated effector memory CD45RA+ cells. Sequencing used immunoSEQ multiplex PCR; TCRdb keeps in-frame clones, though not all of them. The table lists just over 2,000,000 clones, approximately 94% of them singletons. Sequenced sample: naive CD8+ T cells sorted from blood. These TCRs come from a man aged 18 to 35 in good health.

CDR3 in amino acids: CASSLVAAGEKLFF. The DNA for the CDR3 is TGCGCCAGCAGCTTGGTTGCGGCTGGGGAAAAACTGTTTTTT. The chain couples TRBV5-1 to TRBJ1-4; D ambiguous. Trimming removed 0 bases at V and 8 bases at J, with 11 bases between. This CDR3 has 14 residues. The germline CDR1 and CDR2 sequences are SGHRS and YFSETQ.

This chain uses TRBV5-4 with TRBJ1-1; D is unclear. Germline CDR1 is SGHNT and CDR2 is YYREEE (reference sequence). This CDR3 is 14 amino acids long. V lost 0 bases and J lost 3, with 9 bases in between. CDR3 region: CASSLVGEHTEAFF. For the CDR3, the DNA is TGTGCCAGCAGCTTGGTTGGCGAGCACACTGAAGCTTTCTTT.

CDR3 sequence (DNA): TGTGCCAGCCCCGACGGAGAGCAGTACTTC. Translation: CASPDGEQYF. The V and J genes are TRBV5-8 and TRBJ2-7; D not resolved. The ends were cut back, 7 bases at V and 7 bases at J, with 9 bases in the middle. The CDR3 is made up of 10 amino acids. The V gene's germline CDR1 is SGHTS and CDR2 YDEGEE.

The chain employs TRBV4-3 and TRBJ2-3; D might be TRBD2 (6 bases). CDR1 and CDR2 (germline): LGHNA, YSLEER. The V and J ends lost 4 bases and 5 bases respectively, with 16 bases between them. The CDR3 contains 15 residues. CDR3 DNA sequence: TGCGCCAGCAGCCCACGGAGCGGAGGGGAAGATACGCAGTATTTT. Protein product: CASSPRSGGEDTQYF.

The chain uses TRBV5-6 and TRBJ2-1, with D perhaps given as TRBD1 or TRBD2 (5 bases each). Germline V gene lookup returns CDR1 SGHDT and CDR2 YYEEEE. This CDR3 is 14 amino acids long. The germline V and J ends were trimmed by 4 bases and 9 bases, with 17 bases remaining between them. Written as DNA, the CDR3 is TGTGCCAGCAGCCTCGGGGAAGGGGCTGGTGAGCAGTTCTTC. Protein product: CASSLGEGAGEQFF.

The chain links TRBV19 to TRBJ2-2, with TRBD2 matching 7 bases. V dropped 7 bases and J dropped 6; count of bases not matched to a gene: 8. Germline values: CDR1 LNHDA, CDR2 SQIVND (reference sequence). CDR3 length equals 14 residues. The DNA for the CDR3 is TGTGCCAGTACCGCGTGGGGGGGACCCGGGGAGCTGTTTTTT. Translating it yields CASTAWGGPGELFF.

J is TRBJ2-3 and V is TRBV13; D ambiguous. V lost 4 bases to trimming and J lost 3 bases, with 8 bases between them. The CDR3 contains 13 residues. Looked up from germline, CDR1 is PRHDT and CDR2 is FYEKMQ (reference sequence). The CDR3 protein is CASSSSGTDTQYF. The DNA of the CDR3 is TGTGCCAGCAGCTCCTCCGGAACAGATACGCAGTATTTT.

The V and J genes are TRBV19 and TRBJ1-1; a weak D match, TRBD1 (5 bases). This CDR3 has 18 amino acids. In germline, CDR1 is LNHDA, CDR2 SQIVND (reference sequence). Trimming pared 5 bases from V and 1 base from J, leaving 23 bases between. This CDR3 is CASSPPFRMGEGNTEAFF. DNA for the CDR3: TGTGCCAGTAGTCCCCCATTTAGGATGGGGGAAGGGAACACTGAAGCTTTCTTT.

The chain uses TRBV6-5 and TRBJ1-1, with no clear D. CDR1 is MNHEY, CDR2 SVGAGI, per germline. The CDR3 spans 13 residues. V lost 6 bases to trimming and J lost 6 bases, with 14 bases between them. Here the CDR3 DNA reads TGTGCCAGCAGACAGAGGGAAATCTCTGAAGCTTTCTTT. This translates into CASRQREISEAFF.

On this clone: This sample also contains other DNA sequences that code for the same CDR3. V and J are TRBV5-5 and TRBJ2-7; a weak D match, TRBD2 (6 bases). This CDR3 is 15 amino acids long. V was clipped by 0 bases and J by 2 bases, with 12 bases between them. Germline CDR1 SGHKS, CDR2 YYEKEE (reference sequence). CDR3: CASSLGQGLTYEQYF. In DNA, the CDR3 is TGTGCCAGCAGCTTGGGGCAGGGACTTACCTACGAGCAGTACTTC.

The chain carries TRBV30 and TRBJ1-1; the D is unclear. CDR3 length: 12 amino acids. Germline-derived CDR1 and CDR2 are GTSNPN and SVGIG (reference sequence). V lost 4 bases and J lost 4, with 10 bases in between. CDR3 coding DNA: TGTGCCTGGACCCCGCTATCCACTGAAGCTTTCTTT. Encoded protein: CAWTPLSTEAFF.

The chain is built from TRBV11-2 and TRBJ2-7; TRBD1 agrees at 8 bases. After removal of 5 bases from V and 4 bases from J, the junction contained 4 bases not matched to a gene. The CDR3 contains 13 residues. The germline gives CDR1 SGHAT, CDR2 FQNNGV. The CDR3: CASSTGGTYEQYF. The DNA for the CDR3 is TGTGCCAGCAGCACAGGGGGAACGTACGAGCAGTACTTC.

The V gene is TRBV9, the J gene TRBJ2-1; D gene unclear. Germline V gene lookup returns CDR1 SGDLS and CDR2 YYNGEE. Trimming left V 4 bases short and J 5 bases short, with 7 bases between. The CDR3 has 12 residues. CDR3 coding DNA: TGTGCCAGCAGCATCAGTGACAATGAGCAGTTCTTC. Translated: CASSISDNEQFF.

This sequence joins TRBV7-8 and TRBJ2-1, with D possibly being TRBD1 (7 bases). The CDR3 runs 14 residues. V lost 7 bases and J lost 7, with 17 bases in between. Germline V gene data show CDR1 as SGHVS and CDR2 as FQNEAQ. The CDR3 is CASTLEGARNEQFF. The CDR3 DNA reads as TGTGCCAGCACCCTGGAGGGGGCTAGGAATGAGCAGTTCTTC.

The chain joins TRBV19 to TRBJ2-7; D not certain. Trimming stripped 7 bases from V and 1 base from J, with 11 bases between. The CDR3 is 13 amino acids. Germline V gene lookup returns CDR1 LNHDA and CDR2 SQIVND (reference sequence). The CDR3 DNA follows: TGTGCCAGTACTCACCCGAGTTCCTACGAGCAGTACTTC. Its protein product is CASTHPSSYEQYF.

This sequence joins TRBV7-9 and TRBJ1-5, with 8 positions matching TRBD1. CDR3 length: 13 residues. Germline trimming cut 9 bases from V and 5 bases from J; bases unmatched to any gene: 6. Germline assignment: CDR1 SEHNR and CDR2 FQNEAQ (reference sequence). The CDR3 loop reads CASRGQGHQPQHF. The CDR3 DNA reads as TGTGCCAGTCGAGGACAGGGACATCAGCCCCAGCATTTT. Full variable domain (outside the CDR3, taken from reference TRBV7-9 and TRBJ1-5): DTGVSQNPRHKITKRGQNVTFRCDPISEHNRLYWYRQTLGQGPEFLTYFQNEAQLEKSRLLSDRFSAERPKGSFSTLEIQRTEQGDSAMYLCASRGQGHQPQHFGDGTRLSIL.

The chain uses TRBV6-6 and TRBJ2-3; 9 bases are shared with TRBD2. Germline CDR1 and CDR2: MNHNY and SVGAGI (reference sequence). The CDR3 totals 14 residues. Germline trimming cut 8 bases from V and 6 bases from J; bases unmatched to any gene: 9. CDR3 DNA sequence: TGTGCCAGCGGACCGGGACTAGCTTGGGATACGCAGTATTTT. Its protein product is CASGPGLAWDTQYF.

The chain carries TRBV29-1 and TRBJ1-2; D perhaps matches TRBD1 (5 bases). V was shortened by 3 bases and J by 4 bases, with 18 bases between the two germline ends. CDR1 is SQVTM and CDR2 is ANQGSEA in the germline V gene. This CDR3 has 15 residues. The CDR3 region is CSVDDSRTSSYGYTF. In DNA form, the CDR3 reads TGCAGCGTTGATGACAGTCGGACGTCGAGCTATGGCTACACCTTC.